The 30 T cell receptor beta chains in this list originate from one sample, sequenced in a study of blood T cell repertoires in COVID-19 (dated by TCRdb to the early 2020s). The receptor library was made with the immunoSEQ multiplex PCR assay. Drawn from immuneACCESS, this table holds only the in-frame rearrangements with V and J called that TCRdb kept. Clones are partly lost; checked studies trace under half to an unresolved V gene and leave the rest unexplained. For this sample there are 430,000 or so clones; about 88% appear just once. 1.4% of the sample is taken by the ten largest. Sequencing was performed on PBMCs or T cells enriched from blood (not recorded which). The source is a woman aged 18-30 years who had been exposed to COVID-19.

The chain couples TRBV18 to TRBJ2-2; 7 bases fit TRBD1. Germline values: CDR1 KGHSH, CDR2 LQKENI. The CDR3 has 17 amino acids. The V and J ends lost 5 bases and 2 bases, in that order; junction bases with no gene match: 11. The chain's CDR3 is CASSFQTGNTNTGELFF. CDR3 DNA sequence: TGTGCCAGCTCATTTCAGACAGGGAATACAAACACCGGGGAGCTGTTTTTT.

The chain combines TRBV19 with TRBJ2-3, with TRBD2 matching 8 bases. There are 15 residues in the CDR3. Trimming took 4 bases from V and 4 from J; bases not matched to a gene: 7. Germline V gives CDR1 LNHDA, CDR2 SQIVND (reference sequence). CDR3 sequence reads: CASSRGGTRSDTQYF. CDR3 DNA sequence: TGTGCCAGTAGTAGGGGGGGGACTAGGTCAGATACGCAGTATTTT.

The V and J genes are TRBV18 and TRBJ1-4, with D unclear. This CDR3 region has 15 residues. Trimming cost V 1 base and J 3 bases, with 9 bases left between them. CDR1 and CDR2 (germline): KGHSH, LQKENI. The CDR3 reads CASSPRQAPNEKLFF. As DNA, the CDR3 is TGTGCCAGCTCACCACGGCAGGCCCCTAATGAAAAACTGTTTTTT.

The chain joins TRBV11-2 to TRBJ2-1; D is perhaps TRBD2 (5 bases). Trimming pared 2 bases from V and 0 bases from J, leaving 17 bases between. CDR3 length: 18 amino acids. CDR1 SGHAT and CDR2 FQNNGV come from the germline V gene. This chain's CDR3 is CASSLWAARVSSYNEQFF. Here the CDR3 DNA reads TGTGCCAGCAGCTTATGGGCGGCGCGGGTGAGCTCCTACAATGAGCAGTTCTTC.

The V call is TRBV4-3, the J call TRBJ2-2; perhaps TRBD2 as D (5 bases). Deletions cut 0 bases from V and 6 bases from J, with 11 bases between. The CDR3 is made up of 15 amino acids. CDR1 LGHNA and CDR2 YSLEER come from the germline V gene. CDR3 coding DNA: TGCGCCAGCAGCCAAGAGGCTAGCCGTCCCGGGGAGCTGTTTTTT. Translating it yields CASSQEASRPGELFF.

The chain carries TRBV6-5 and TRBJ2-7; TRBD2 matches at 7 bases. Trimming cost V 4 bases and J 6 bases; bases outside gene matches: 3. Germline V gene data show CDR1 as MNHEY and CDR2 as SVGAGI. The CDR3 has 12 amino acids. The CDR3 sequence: CASSSGLSEQYF. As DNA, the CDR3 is TGTGCCAGCAGTTCGGGACTAAGCGAGCAGTACTTC.

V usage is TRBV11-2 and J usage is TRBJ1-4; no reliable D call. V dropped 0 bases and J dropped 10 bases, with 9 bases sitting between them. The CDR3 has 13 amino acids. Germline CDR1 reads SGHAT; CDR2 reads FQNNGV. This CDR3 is CASSLDHFRKLFF. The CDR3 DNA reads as TGTGCCAGCAGCTTAGATCACTTCCGAAAACTGTTTTTT. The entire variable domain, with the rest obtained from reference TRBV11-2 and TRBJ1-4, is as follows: EAGVAQSPRYKIIEKRQSVAFWCNPISGHATLYWYQQILGQGPKLLIQFQNNGVVDDSQLPKDRFSAERLKGVDSTLKIQPAKLEDSAVYLCASSLDHFRKLFFGSGTQLSVL.

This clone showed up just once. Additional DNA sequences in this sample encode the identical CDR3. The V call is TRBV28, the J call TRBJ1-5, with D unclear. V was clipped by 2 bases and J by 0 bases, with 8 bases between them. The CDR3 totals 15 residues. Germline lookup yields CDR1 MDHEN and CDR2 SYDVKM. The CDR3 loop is CASSLEAYSNQPQHF. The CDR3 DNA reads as TGTGCCAGCAGTTTAGAGGCTTATAGCAATCAGCCCCAGCATTTT.

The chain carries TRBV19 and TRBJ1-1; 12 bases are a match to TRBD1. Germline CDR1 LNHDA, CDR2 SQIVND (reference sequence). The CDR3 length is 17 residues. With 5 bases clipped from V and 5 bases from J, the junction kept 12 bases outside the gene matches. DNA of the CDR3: TGTGCCAGTAGTCCTACCGGGACAGGGGGCTATGTGACTGAAGCTTTCTTT. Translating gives CASSPTGTGGYVTEAFF.

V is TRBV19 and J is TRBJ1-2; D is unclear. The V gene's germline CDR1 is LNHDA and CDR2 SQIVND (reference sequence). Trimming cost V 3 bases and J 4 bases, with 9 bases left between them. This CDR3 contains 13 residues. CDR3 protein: CASSIGQIYGYTF. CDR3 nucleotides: TGTGCCAGTAGTATTGGGCAGATCTATGGCTACACCTTC.

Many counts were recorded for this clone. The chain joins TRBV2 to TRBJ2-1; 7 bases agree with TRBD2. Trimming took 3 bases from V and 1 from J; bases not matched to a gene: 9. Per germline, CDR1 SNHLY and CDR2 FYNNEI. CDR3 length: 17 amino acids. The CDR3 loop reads CASSDFWSSGSYNEQFF. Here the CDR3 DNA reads TGTGCCAGCAGTGATTTCTGGTCTAGCGGTTCCTACAATGAGCAGTTCTTC.

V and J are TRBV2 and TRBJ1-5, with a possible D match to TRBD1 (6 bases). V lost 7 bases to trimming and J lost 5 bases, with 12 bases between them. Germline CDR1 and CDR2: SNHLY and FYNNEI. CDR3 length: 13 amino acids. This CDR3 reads CASIGTRDQPQHF. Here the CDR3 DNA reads TGTGCCAGCATTGGGACAAGGGATCAGCCCCAGCATTTT.

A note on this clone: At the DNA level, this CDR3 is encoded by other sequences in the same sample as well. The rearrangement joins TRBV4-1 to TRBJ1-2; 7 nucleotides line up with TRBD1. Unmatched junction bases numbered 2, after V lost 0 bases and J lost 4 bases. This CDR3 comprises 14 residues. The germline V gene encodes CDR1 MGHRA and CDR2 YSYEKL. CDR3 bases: TGCGCCAGCAGCCAAGAGGGGACAGTCTATGGCTACACCTTC. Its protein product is CASSQEGTVYGYTF.

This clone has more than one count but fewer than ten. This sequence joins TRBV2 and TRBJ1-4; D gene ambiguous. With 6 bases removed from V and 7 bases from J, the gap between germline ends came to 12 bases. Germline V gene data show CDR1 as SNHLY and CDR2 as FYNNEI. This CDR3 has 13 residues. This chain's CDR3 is CASRGKGSEKLFF. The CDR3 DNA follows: TGTGCCAGCAGAGGGAAAGGGAGTGAAAAACTGTTTTTT.

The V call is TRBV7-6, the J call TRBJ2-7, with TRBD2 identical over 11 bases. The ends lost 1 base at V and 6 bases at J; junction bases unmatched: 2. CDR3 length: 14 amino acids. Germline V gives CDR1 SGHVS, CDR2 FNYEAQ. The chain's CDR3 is CASSLELAGAEQYF. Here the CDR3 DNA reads TGTGCCAGCAGCTTAGAACTAGCGGGGGCCGAGCAGTACTTC.

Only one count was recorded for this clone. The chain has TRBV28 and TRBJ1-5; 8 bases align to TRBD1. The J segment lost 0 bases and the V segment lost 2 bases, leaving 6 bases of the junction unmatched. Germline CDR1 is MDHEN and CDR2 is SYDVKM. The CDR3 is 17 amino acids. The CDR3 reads CASSLPTGDYSNQPQHF. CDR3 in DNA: TGTGCCAGCAGTTTACCGACAGGGGATTATAGCAATCAGCCCCAGCATTTT.

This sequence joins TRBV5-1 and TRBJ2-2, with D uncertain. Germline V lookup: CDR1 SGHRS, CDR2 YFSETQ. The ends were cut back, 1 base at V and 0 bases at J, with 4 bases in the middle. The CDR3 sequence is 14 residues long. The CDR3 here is CASSLPTNTGELFF. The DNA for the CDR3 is TGCGCCAGCAGCTTGCCTACGAACACCGGGGAGCTGTTTTTT.

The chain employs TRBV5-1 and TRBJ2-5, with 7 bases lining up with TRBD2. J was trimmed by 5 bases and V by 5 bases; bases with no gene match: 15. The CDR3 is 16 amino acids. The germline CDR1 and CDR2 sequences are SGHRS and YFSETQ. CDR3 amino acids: CASSPSGSNFRETQYF. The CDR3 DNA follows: TGCGCCAGCAGTCCTAGCGGAAGCAATTTTCGGGAGACCCAGTACTTC.

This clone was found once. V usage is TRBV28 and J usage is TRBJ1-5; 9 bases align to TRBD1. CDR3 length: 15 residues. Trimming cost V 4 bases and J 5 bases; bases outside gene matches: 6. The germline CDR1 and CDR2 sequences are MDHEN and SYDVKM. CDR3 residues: CASSSGTGLHQPQHF. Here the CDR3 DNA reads TGTGCCAGCAGTTCCGGGACAGGGCTACATCAGCCCCAGCATTTT.

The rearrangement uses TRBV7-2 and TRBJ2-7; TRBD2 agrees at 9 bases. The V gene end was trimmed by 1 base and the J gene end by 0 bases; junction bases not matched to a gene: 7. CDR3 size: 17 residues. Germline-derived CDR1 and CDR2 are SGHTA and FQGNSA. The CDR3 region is CASSLVASGMYSYEQYF. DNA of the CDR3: TGTGCCAGCAGCTTAGTGGCTAGCGGGATGTACTCCTACGAGCAGTACTTC.

CDR3 sequence: CASSYSGGGYNEQFF. The DNA of the CDR3 is TGTGCCAGCAGTTACAGCGGGGGGGGGTACAATGAGCAGTTCTTC. This chain joins TRBV6-5 and TRBJ2-1; 10 bases are a match to TRBD2. Unmatched junction bases numbered 2, after V lost 2 bases and J lost 4 bases. There are 15 residues in the CDR3. CDR1 and CDR2 (germline): MNHEY, SVGAGI.

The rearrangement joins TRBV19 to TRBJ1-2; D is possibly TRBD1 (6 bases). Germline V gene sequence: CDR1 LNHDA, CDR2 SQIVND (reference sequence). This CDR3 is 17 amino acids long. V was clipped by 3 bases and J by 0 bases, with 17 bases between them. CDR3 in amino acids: CASSMGGPRTANYGYTF. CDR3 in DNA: TGTGCCAGTAGTATGGGGGGGCCACGCACCGCTAACTATGGCTACACCTTC.

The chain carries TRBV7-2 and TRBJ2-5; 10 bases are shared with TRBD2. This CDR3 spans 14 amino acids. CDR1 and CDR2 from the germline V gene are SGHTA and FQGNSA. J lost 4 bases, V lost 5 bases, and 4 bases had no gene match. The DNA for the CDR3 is TGTGCCAGCAGCCTCGGGACTAGCGTAGAGACCCAGTACTTC. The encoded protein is CASSLGTSVETQYF.

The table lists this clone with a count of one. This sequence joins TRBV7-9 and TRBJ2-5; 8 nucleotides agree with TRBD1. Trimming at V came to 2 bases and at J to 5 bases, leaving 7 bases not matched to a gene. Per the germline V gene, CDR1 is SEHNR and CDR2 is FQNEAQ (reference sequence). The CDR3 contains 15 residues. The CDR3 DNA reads TGTGCCAGCAGCTTACGGACAGGGTGGGGGGAGACCCAGTACTTC. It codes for CASSLRTGWGETQYF.

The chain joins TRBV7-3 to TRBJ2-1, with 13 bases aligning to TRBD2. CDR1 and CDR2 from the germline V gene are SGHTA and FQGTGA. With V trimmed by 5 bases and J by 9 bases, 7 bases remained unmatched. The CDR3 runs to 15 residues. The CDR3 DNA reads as TGTGCCAGCAGCCCGACTAGCGGGGGGAGGGGTGAGCAGTTCTTC. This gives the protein CASSPTSGGRGEQFF.

The CDR3 sequence is CASSSTGGHGTDTQYF. DNA for the CDR3: TGTGCCAGCAGCTCGACGGGGGGGCATGGCACAGATACGCAGTATTTT. The chain has TRBV13 and TRBJ2-3; 8 nucleotides line up with TRBD2. The CDR3 consists of 16 residues. Per germline, CDR1 PRHDT and CDR2 FYEKMQ (reference sequence). V was pared by 4 bases and J by 1 base, with 7 bases of the junction left unmatched.

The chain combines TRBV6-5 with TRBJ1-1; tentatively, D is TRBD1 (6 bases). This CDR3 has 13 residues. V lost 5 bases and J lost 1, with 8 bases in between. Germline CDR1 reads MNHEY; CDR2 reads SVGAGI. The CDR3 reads CASSTQGNTEAFF. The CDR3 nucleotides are TGTGCCAGCAGTACACAGGGGAACACTGAAGCTTTCTTT.

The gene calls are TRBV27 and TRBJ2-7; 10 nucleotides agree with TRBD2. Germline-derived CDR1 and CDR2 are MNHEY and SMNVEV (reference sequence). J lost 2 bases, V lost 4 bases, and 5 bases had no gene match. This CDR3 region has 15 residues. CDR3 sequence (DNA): TGTGCCAGCAGTTCCGGGACTAGCGAACCCTACGAGCAGTACTTC. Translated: CASSSGTSEPYEQYF.

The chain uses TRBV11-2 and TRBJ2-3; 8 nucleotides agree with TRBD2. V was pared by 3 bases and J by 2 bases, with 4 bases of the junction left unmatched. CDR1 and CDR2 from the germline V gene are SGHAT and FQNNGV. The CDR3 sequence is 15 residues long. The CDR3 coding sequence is TGTGCCAGCAGCTTTAGCGGGGTCCTCACAGATACGCAGTATTTT. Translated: CASSFSGVLTDTQYF. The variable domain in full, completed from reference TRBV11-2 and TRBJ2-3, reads EAGVAQSPRYKIIEKRQSVAFWCNPISGHATLYWYQQILGQGPKLLIQFQNNGVVDDSQLPKDRFSAERLKGVDSTLKIQPAKLEDSAVYLCASSFSGVLTDTQYFGPGTRLTVL.

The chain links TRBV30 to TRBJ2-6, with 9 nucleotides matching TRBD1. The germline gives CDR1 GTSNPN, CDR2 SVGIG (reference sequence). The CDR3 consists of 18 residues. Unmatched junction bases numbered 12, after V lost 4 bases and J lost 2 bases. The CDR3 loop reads CAWTILGTGKPGANVLTF. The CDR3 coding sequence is TGTGCCTGGACCATACTGGGGACAGGGAAACCTGGGGCCAACGTCCTGACTTTC.